This T cell receptor beta chain was sequenced in a study of blood T cells in healthy people across ages. Study results and caveats: For the donors, CMV status was unknown and possibly confounded expanded clonotype changes.

With V trimmed by 1 base and J by 3 bases, 4 bases remained unmatched. The CDR3 is 16 amino acids. A second about 7 to 11 cycle PCR used barcoded and J-beta primers. TCRdb used MiXCR to reprocess the 5' RACE reads, holding one entry per CDR3 protein. The profile shows over 950,000 distinct CDR3 sequences, 30% to 40% of them singletons. This clonotype appeared a few times. As yet, its antigen is unknown. The origin of this receptor is a man between 18 and 29 years old in good health. The sample taken for sequencing was blood. The chain joins TRBV12-3 or TRBV12-4 to TRBJ2-3; TRBD1 matches 10 bases. In DNA, the CDR3 is TGTGCCAGCAGTTTAGTTGGGACAGGGGAGACAGATACGCAGTATTTT. Its protein product is CASSLVGTGETDTQYF.